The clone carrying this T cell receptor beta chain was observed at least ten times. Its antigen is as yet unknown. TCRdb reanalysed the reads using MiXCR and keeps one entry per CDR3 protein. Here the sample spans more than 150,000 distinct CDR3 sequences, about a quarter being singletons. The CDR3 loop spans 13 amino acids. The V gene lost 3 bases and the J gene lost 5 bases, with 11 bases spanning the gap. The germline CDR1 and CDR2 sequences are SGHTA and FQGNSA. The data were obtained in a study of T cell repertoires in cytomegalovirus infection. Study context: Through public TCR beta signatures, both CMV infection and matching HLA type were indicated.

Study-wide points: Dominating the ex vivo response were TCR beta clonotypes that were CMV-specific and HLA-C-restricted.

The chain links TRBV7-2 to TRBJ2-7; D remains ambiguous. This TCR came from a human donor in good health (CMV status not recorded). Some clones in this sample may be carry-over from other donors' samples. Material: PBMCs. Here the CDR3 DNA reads TGTGCCAGCAGCTTTACTTTGAAGGACGAGCAGTACTTC. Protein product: CASSFTLKDEQYF.